The clone carrying this T cell receptor (beta chain) has just a few counts. This sample stems from a study of response to subunit inactivated influenza vaccine. The ends were cut back, 4 bases at V and 3 bases at J, with 14 bases in the middle. The CDR3 consists of 15 residues. Germline V gives CDR1 SGDLS, CDR2 YYNGEE. TCRdb redid the calling of the RT-PCR reads with MiXCR, one entry per CDR3 protein. This sample has roughly 570,000 distinct CDR3 sequences, with around 13% found just once. The chain carries TRBV9 and TRBJ2-1; D tentatively fits TRBD1 or TRBD2 (5 bases each). The input for sequencing was PBMCs from blood, taken about 11 days after vaccination. This receptor was identified in a man in his fifties or sixties who received an inactivated influenza vaccine. CDR3 in amino acids: CASSPSGRDYNEQFF. The CDR3 DNA follows: TGTGCCAGCAGCCCAAGCGGCAGGGACTACAATGAGCAGTTCTTC.